Below are 24 T cell receptor beta chains sequenced from a single sample in a study of breast tumors, draining lymph nodes, adjacent tissues. MiXCR, run by TCRdb on the multiplex PCR reads, gives a single entry per CDR3 protein. The repertoire holds 150,000 or so distinct CDR3 sequences, with about 33% as singletons. Breast cancer patients provided tissue from their axillary draining lymph nodes. Sequences were obtained from axillary lymph node tissue. These TCRs come from a female donor with breast cancer. Some clones in this sample may be carry-over from other donors' samples.

This clonotype was recorded at least ten times. The rearrangement joins TRBV20-1 to TRBJ1-5; 9 nucleotides match TRBD1. The CDR3 length is 15 residues. Germline trimming cut 6 bases from V and 3 bases from J; bases unmatched to any gene: 9. CDR1 and CDR2 (germline): DFQATT, SNEGSKA (reference sequence). CDR3 amino acids: CSASTGTGYNQPQHF. The CDR3 coding sequence is TGCAGTGCAAGTACCGGGACAGGGTACAATCAGCCCCAGCATTTT.

The table lists this clonotype with a few counts. The chain is built from TRBV7-9 and TRBJ1-1; TRBD1 aligns across 8 bases. The CDR3 totals 14 residues. Per germline, CDR1 SEHNR and CDR2 FQNEAQ (reference sequence). V lost 1 base and J lost 6; bases outside the gene matches: 4. CDR3: CASSLVLGQAEAFF. The CDR3 DNA reads TGTGCCAGCAGCTTAGTTCTGGGACAGGCTGAAGCTTTCTTT. Together with reference TRBV7-9 and TRBJ1-1, the CDR3 gives the full variable domain: DTGVSQNPRHKITKRGQNVTFRCDPISEHNRLYWYRQTLGQGPEFLTYFQNEAQLEKSRLLSDRFSAERPKGSFSTLEIQRTEQGDSAMYLCASSLVLGQAEAFFGQGTRLTVV.

In this sample, this clonotype turned up many times. The V and J genes are TRBV10-1 and TRBJ2-1, with TRBD1 matching over 8 bases. Germline values: CDR1 WNHNN, CDR2 SYGVQD (reference sequence). The CDR3 spans 18 residues. Germline trimming cut 6 bases from V and 2 bases from J; bases unmatched to any gene: 15. The CDR3 nucleotides read TGCGCCAGCAGAAAAGGACAGGGTGCAGTCATCCCCTACAATGAGCAGTTCTTC. As protein: CASRKGQGAVIPYNEQFF.

The CDR3 is CSVTSGRGVYGYTF. The CDR3 region has the DNA TGCAGTGTGACTAGCGGGAGGGGGGTATATGGCTACACCTTC. This chain connects TRBV20-1 to TRBJ1-2; D is perhaps TRBD1 (6 bases). Trimming left V 7 bases short and J 5 bases short, with 20 bases between. Germline CDR1 is DFQATT and CDR2 is SNEGSKA (reference sequence). The CDR3 extends over 14 amino acids.

This clonotype was observed once. This chain connects TRBV15 to TRBJ2-3; 8 bases are a match to TRBD2. This CDR3 is 15 amino acids long. Trimming removed 0 bases from V and 7 bases from J; junction bases left unmatched: 6. The germline V gene has CDR1 LNHNV and CDR2 YYDKDF (reference sequence). DNA of the CDR3: TGTGCCACCAGCAGAGATAGCGGGACCCCGCATACGCAGTATTTT. It is translated as CATSRDSGTPHTQYF.

V gene TRBV4-1 combines with J gene TRBJ1-1, with D uncertain. The germline CDR1 and CDR2 sequences are MGHRA and YSYEKL. There are 17 residues in the CDR3. Trimming took 0 bases from V and 1 from J, leaving 15 bases between them. CDR3 protein: CASSQDWQYTRNTEAFF. The CDR3 coding sequence is TGCGCCAGCAGCCAAGATTGGCAGTACACGCGGAACACTGAAGCTTTCTTT.

The V and J genes are TRBV19 and TRBJ2-5; either TRBD1 or TRBD2 may fit D (5 bases each). The germline V and J ends were trimmed by 3 bases and 5 bases, with 13 bases remaining between them. CDR1 LNHDA and CDR2 SQIVND come from the germline V gene (reference sequence). The CDR3 extends over 14 amino acids. As DNA, the CDR3 is TGTGCCAGTAGTATTGCGAGGGGCCGGGAGACCCAGTACTTC. Residues: CASSIARGRETQYF.

V is TRBV12-3 or TRBV12-4 and J is TRBJ2-7; TRBD1 matches 10 bases. The CDR3 has 14 amino acids. V lost 4 bases to trimming and J lost 5 bases; unmatched junction nucleotides: 5. CDR3 region: CASSYGTGDNEQYF. DNA of the CDR3: TGTGCCAGCAGTTATGGGACAGGGGACAACGAGCAGTACTTC.

V is TRBV20-1 and J is TRBJ1-4; maybe TRBD1 (5 bases). Germline V gene sequence: CDR1 DFQATT, CDR2 SNEGSKA (reference sequence). The CDR3 spans 12 residues. Trimming removed 6 bases from V and 8 bases from J, with 13 bases in between. CDR3 in amino acids: CSAELRGEKLFF. As DNA, the CDR3 is TGCAGTGCCGAGCTCCGGGGGGAAAAACTGTTTTTT.

This clonotype appeared many times. V gene TRBV7-9 combines with J gene TRBJ2-3, with TRBD2 matching over 10 bases. Trimming took 3 bases from V and 7 from J; bases not matched to a gene: 4. This CDR3 comprises 14 residues. Germline V gives CDR1 SEHNR, CDR2 FQNEAQ (reference sequence). In DNA form, the CDR3 reads TGTGCCAGCAGCTTTCCTAGCGGGAGTTATACGCAGTATTTT. Translating gives CASSFPSGSYTQYF.

Comments on this clonotype: The conserved phenylalanine or tryptophan is not found at the CDR3 terminus, so this likely reflects a read error. The chain carries TRBV3-1 and TRBJ1-4, with a tentative D call TRBD1 (6 bases). Trimming shortened V by 7 bases and J by 4 bases, and 10 bases separated the two germline ends. The length of the CDR3 is 13 residues. Germline-derived CDR1 and CDR2 are LGHDT and YNNKEL (reference sequence). The CDR3 DNA is TGTGCCAGCAAGACAGGTCTTAATGAAAAACTGTTTTCT. This gives the protein CASKTGLNEKLFS.

This clonotype was observed many times. The chain uses TRBV5-6 and TRBJ2-7; TRBD1 matches at 7 bases. The V and J ends lost 6 bases and 4 bases, in that order; junction bases with no gene match: 7. Germline CDR1 and CDR2: SGHDT and YYEEEE. The CDR3 extends over 13 amino acids. DNA for the CDR3: TGTGCCAGCAACAAGGACAGGTTGTACGAGCAGTACTTC. It encodes CASNKDRLYEQYF.

Comment on this clonotype: It is unclear where the CDR3 begins or ends on the DNA, so no DNA is shown, and the CDR3 is as TCRdb lists it. V usage is TRBV2 and J usage is TRBJ1-5; TRBD1, the D gene given by the table, was not confirmed from the DNA. Germline lookup yields CDR1 SNHLY and CDR2 FYNNEI. Ends included, the CDR3 has 23 residues. The CDR3 region is CATATARNYEQYFGPGTNQPQHF.

This clonotype was found many times. One end of the junction does not line up with germline, which may come from a read error. V usage is TRBV7-9 and J usage is TRBJ1-2, with 7 bases identical to TRBD1. This CDR3 has 15 amino acids. Germline V lookup: CDR1 SEHNR, CDR2 FQNEAQ (reference sequence). CDR3: CASSLGRQGLGGYPF. The DNA of the CDR3 is TGTGCCAGCAGCTTGGGAAGACAGGGTTTGGGGGGCTACCCCTTC.

This clonotype was detected ten times or more. The gene calls are TRBV18 and TRBJ1-5; perhaps TRBD1 as D (6 bases). V shed 6 bases and J shed 7 bases, with 16 bases lying between them. Germline values: CDR1 KGHSH, CDR2 LQKENI. The CDR3 runs to 14 residues. The CDR3 DNA is TGTGCCAGCTCTCCGACAGGCGAATCGCAGCCCCAGCATTTT. It yields the protein CASSPTGESQPQHF. Combining the CDR3 with reference TRBV18 and TRBJ1-5 gives the whole variable domain NAGVMQNPRHLVRRRGQEARLRCSPMKGHSHVYWYRQLPEEGLKFMVYLQKENIIDESGMPKERFSAEFPKEGPSILRIQQVVRGDSAAYFCASSPTGESQPQHFGDGTRLSIL.

The J gene is TRBJ2-5, the V gene TRBV5-5; D might be TRBD2 (6 bases). The CDR3 sequence is 18 residues long. V dropped 4 bases and J dropped 1 base, with 23 bases sitting between them. Per germline, CDR1 SGHKS and CDR2 YYEKEE (reference sequence). CDR3 amino acids: CASSQGPYSGASQETQYF. CDR3 coding DNA: TGTGCCAGCAGCCAAGGTCCCTATAGCGGAGCCAGCCAAGAGACCCAGTACTTC.

This clonotype was detected many times. The chain is built from TRBV29-1 and TRBJ2-2, with D unclear. V gave up 6 bases and J gave up 4 bases, with 9 bases separating them. Looked up from germline, CDR1 is SQVTM and CDR2 is ANQGSEA. This CDR3 is 12 amino acids long. CDR3 sequence reads: CSVLQTTGELFF. The CDR3 nucleotides read TGCAGCGTACTCCAGACCACCGGGGAGCTGTTTTTT.

This clonotype was found a few times. In DNA, the CDR3 is TGTGCCAGCAGCCGACTAGCGGGGGAGGAAGAGACCCAGTACTTC. It yields the protein CASSRLAGEEETQYF. The chain employs TRBV28 and TRBJ2-5; 12 bases match TRBD2. V lost 6 bases, J lost 3 bases, and 5 bases stayed unmatched. Germline V gives CDR1 MDHEN, CDR2 SYDVKM. This CDR3 region has 15 residues.

This clonotype was recorded a few times. This chain uses TRBV13 with TRBJ2-3; D perhaps matches TRBD2 (6 bases). V lost 8 bases and J lost 11, with 20 bases in between. The length of the CDR3 is 13 residues. From germline, CDR1 is PRHDT and CDR2 FYEKMQ (reference sequence). The chain's CDR3 is CASDMGGSNEQYF. In nucleotides, the CDR3 is TGTGCCAGCGACATGGGAGGTAGCAATGAGCAGTATTTT.

CDR3 sequence: CASSDGTSGSGNEQFF. The DNA for the CDR3 is TGTGCCAGCAGCGACGGGACTAGCGGGAGTGGCAATGAGCAGTTCTTC. V usage is TRBV27 and J usage is TRBJ2-1, with 14 nucleotides matching TRBD2. The CDR3 has 16 residues. The germline CDR1 and CDR2 sequences are MNHEY and SMNVEV (reference sequence). V shed 6 bases and J 6 bases; nucleotides not matched to a gene: 7.

Of note for this clonotype: The conserved phenylalanine or tryptophan normally closing the CDR3 is absent here, so this likely arose from a read error. The V gene is TRBV7-9, the J gene TRBJ2-3; 12 bases map to TRBD2. CDR1 and CDR2 (germline): SEHNR, FQNEAQ (reference sequence). This CDR3 contains 19 residues. CDR3 residues: CASSYPRTSGTTDADAQYS. The CDR3, as DNA: TGTGCCAGCAGCTACCCCCGGACTAGCGGGACTACTGATGCAGATGCGCAGTATTCT.

This clonotype was counted ten times or more. The genes are TRBV20-1 and TRBJ2-3; weak D call: TRBD2 (5 bases). V was pared by 6 bases and J by 6 bases, with 16 bases between. This CDR3 is 13 amino acids long. Germline CDR1 is DFQATT and CDR2 is SNEGSKA (reference sequence). CDR3 DNA: TGCAGTGCCCCACGGGCTGGGGAGGATACGCAGTATTTT. Amino acid sequence: CSAPRAGEDTQYF.

This clonotype has ten or more counts. This chain joins TRBV4-1 and TRBJ2-3, with 11 bases lining up with TRBD2. With 5 bases clipped from V and 5 bases from J, the junction kept 15 bases outside the gene matches. Germline CDR1 MGHRA, CDR2 YSYEKL. CDR3 size: 18 residues. For the CDR3, the DNA is TGCGCCAGCAGCGGCCGGGGTCTTAGCGGGGGGGCCGTAGATACGCAGTATTTT. This encodes CASSGRGLSGGAVDTQYF.

The CDR3 nucleotides are TGTGCCAGCAGCTTTGTAGCGGGAAACACAGATACGCAGTATTTT. Protein sequence: CASSFVAGNTDTQYF. The chain recombines TRBV7-8 with TRBJ2-3, with TRBD2 identical over 8 bases. The CDR3 has 15 amino acids. The germline V gene encodes CDR1 SGHVS and CDR2 FQNEAQ. The J segment lost 2 bases and the V segment lost 3 bases, leaving 4 bases of the junction unmatched. Variable domain in full (rest from reference TRBV7-8 and TRBJ2-3): GAGVSQSPRYKVAKRGQDVALRCDPISGHVSLFWYQQALGQGPEFLTYFQNEAQLDKSGLPSDRFFAERPEGSVSTLKIQRTQQEDSAVYLCASSFVAGNTDTQYFGPGTRLTVL.